This TCR beta chain came from a study of cytomegalovirus exposure and HLA in healthy donors. This CDR3 has 16 residues. Trimming left V 5 bases short and J 0 bases short, with 15 bases between. Germline CDR1 SGHTA, CDR2 FQGNSA. Findings of the study overall: V- and J-gene trimming in TCR beta was tied to a missense DCLRE1C variant by an analysis performed later. An analysis was carried out at a later point. It showed that HLA-associated TCR beta chains were more clonally expanded than equally common non-associated chains.

On this clone: No antigen is known for it.

With 60 Vbeta and 13 Jbeta primers, the PCR was carried out. This table comes from immunoSEQ multiplex PCR, and its TCRdb copy is limited to in-frame clones, with some not included. The sample has under 130,000 clones; about 79% are singletons. The clonotype was recovered from a man aged 45-65 years in good health and CMV-seropositive. The sample was PBMCs. V usage is TRBV7-2 and J usage is TRBJ2-3, with D maybe TRBD2 (7 bases). CDR3 coding DNA: TGTGCCAGCAGCGAGGGGCGGGGGCGAAGCACAGATACGCAGTATTTT. As protein: CASSEGRGRSTDTQYF. The complete variable domain, with remaining parts taken from reference TRBV7-2 and TRBJ2-3, reads GAGVSQSPSNKVTEKGKDVELRCDPISGHTALYWYRQSLGQGLEFLIYFQGNSAPDKSGLPSDRFSAERTGGSVSTLTIQRTQQEDSAVYLCASSEGRGRSTDTQYFGPGTRLTVL.